These 19 T cell receptor beta chains came from one sample sequenced in a study of siplizumab effects on memory and regulatory T cells. Measured with immunoSEQ multiplex PCR; TCRdb has only the in-frame clones, and not every one. The repertoire consists of 75,000 to 100,000 clones, with about 93% occurring once and the leading ten covering about 1.2%. The material sequenced was non-Treg CD4+ T cells sorted from blood. The receptor set was obtained from a human donor in good health.

The chain has TRBV18 and TRBJ2-5; D ambiguous. Looked up from germline, CDR1 is KGHSH and CDR2 is LQKENI. The CDR3 consists of 13 residues. The V end was cut by 4 bases, the J end by 0 bases, with 6 bases between. The CDR3: CASSRQDQETQYF. In DNA form, the CDR3 reads TGTGCCAGCTCACGCCAAGACCAAGAGACCCAGTACTTC.

V gene TRBV5-4 combines with J gene TRBJ1-3; D is ambiguous. Germline V CDR1 and CDR2: SGHNT, YYREEE (reference sequence). CDR3 length: 15 residues. V lost 1 base and J lost 0, with 8 bases in between. CDR3 in amino acids: CASSLKGYSGNTIYF. The CDR3 DNA sequence: TGTGCCAGCAGCTTGAAGGGCTACTCTGGAAACACCATATATTTT.

This chain links TRBV27 with TRBJ2-1; D is perhaps TRBD1 or TRBD2 (6 bases each). Looked up from germline, CDR1 is MNHEY and CDR2 is SMNVEV (reference sequence). V was trimmed by 6 bases and J by 2 bases, leaving 17 bases between them. The CDR3 loop spans 16 amino acids. CDR3 amino acids: CASSVRGDIPYNEQFF. In DNA form, the CDR3 reads TGTGCCAGCAGCGTAAGGGGGGACATCCCCTACAATGAGCAGTTCTTC.

The chain links TRBV28 to TRBJ2-2; D gene unclear. Germline CDR1 MDHEN, CDR2 SYDVKM. The germline V and J ends were trimmed by 5 bases and 6 bases, with 7 bases remaining between them. The CDR3 covers 12 residues. CDR3 region: CASSPGAGELFF. CDR3 sequence (DNA): TGTGCCAGCAGTCCAGGAGCCGGGGAGCTGTTTTTT.

The CDR3 DNA reads as TGTGCCAGCAGCTTAGCGCCGGCTAGTAACGAGCAGTTCTTC. Protein sequence: CASSLAPASNEQFF. The V and J genes are TRBV7-3 and TRBJ2-1; D ambiguous. V was shortened by 2 bases and J by 10 bases, with 15 bases between the two germline ends. The germline V gene has CDR1 SGHTA and CDR2 FQGTGA. The CDR3 sequence is 14 residues long.

The V gene is TRBV30, the J gene TRBJ1-3; D gene ambiguous. The CDR3 totals 14 residues. Germline CDR1 is GTSNPN and CDR2 is SVGIG (reference sequence). V gave up 4 bases and J gave up 4 bases, with 14 bases separating them. DNA of the CDR3: TGTGCCTGGACCGGGTTGCCTTTGGGAAACACCATATATTTT. This sequence encodes CAWTGLPLGNTIYF.

V usage is TRBV5-6 and J usage is TRBJ2-1, with 8 bases aligning to TRBD2. The J segment lost 8 bases and the V segment lost 6 bases, leaving 13 bases of the junction unmatched. CDR1 and CDR2 (germline): SGHDT, YYEEEE. The CDR3 extends over 15 amino acids. The CDR3, as DNA: TGTGCCAGCACCTCCTTGGGCGGGGGGTCCCATGAGCAGTTCTTC. Translating it yields CASTSLGGGSHEQFF.

V is TRBV2 and J is TRBJ1-1; D not certain. This CDR3 is built from 13 residues. Germline V gene sequence: CDR1 SNHLY, CDR2 FYNNEI. V shed 7 bases and J shed 0 bases, with 9 bases lying between them. The CDR3 spells CASTLGVNTEAFF. The CDR3 region has the DNA TGTGCCAGCACGTTAGGCGTGAACACTGAAGCTTTCTTT.

The table lists this clone with a count of one. The chain joins TRBV19 to TRBJ2-5; 9 nucleotides line up with TRBD1. V gave up 5 bases and J gave up 5 bases; unmatched junction bases: 9. The CDR3 length is 15 residues. Germline V gives CDR1 LNHDA, CDR2 SQIVND (reference sequence). CDR3 residues: CASSRTGVVDETQYF. The CDR3, as DNA: TGTGCCAGTAGTCGGACAGGGGTGGTTGACGAGACCCAGTACTTC.

The chain has TRBV30 and TRBJ1-2; D is ambiguous. V was pared by 7 bases and J by 3 bases, with 12 bases between. CDR3 length: 12 amino acids. Germline V gene data show CDR1 as GTSNPN and CDR2 as SVGIG (reference sequence). The DNA of the CDR3 is TGTGCCTTAAAGTCCATGGACTATGGCTACACCTTC. Translation gives CALKSMDYGYTF.

The chain couples TRBV5-1 to TRBJ2-1; a possible D gene is TRBD1 (5 bases). Germline lookup yields CDR1 SGHRS and CDR2 YFSETQ. V shed 4 bases and J shed 0 bases, with 11 bases lying between them. This CDR3 has 15 residues. In DNA, the CDR3 is TGCGCCAGCAGCCCGGACACTTCCTCCTACAATGAGCAGTTCTTC. Translation gives CASSPDTSSYNEQFF.

CDR3 loop: CATSGGGELFF. CDR3 bases: TGTGCCACCTCCGGGGGCGGGGAGCTGTTTTTT. V gene TRBV7-8 combines with J gene TRBJ2-2, with a possible D match to TRBD2 (6 bases). Germline V CDR1 and CDR2: SGHVS, FQNEAQ. V dropped 10 bases and J dropped 7 bases, with 10 bases sitting between them. This CDR3 region has 11 residues.

The chain has TRBV6-5 and TRBJ2-2; 8 nucleotides line up with TRBD2. From germline, CDR1 is MNHEY and CDR2 SVGAGI. This CDR3 is 15 amino acids long. After removal of 6 bases from V and 1 base from J, the junction contained 4 bases not matched to a gene. The CDR3 loop is CASRRGAKNTGELFF. The DNA for the CDR3 is TGTGCCAGCAGGCGGGGGGCCAAGAACACCGGGGAGCTGTTTTTT.

The chain recombines TRBV6-6 with TRBJ1-1, with D unclear. V gave up 4 bases and J gave up 6 bases, with 6 bases separating them. Germline V gene data show CDR1 as MNHNY and CDR2 as SVGAGI (reference sequence). The CDR3 consists of 11 residues. The CDR3 here is CASSLGPEAFF. CDR3 DNA sequence: TGTGCCAGCAGTTTGGGTCCTGAAGCTTTCTTT.

The rearrangement links TRBV7-9 to TRBJ2-7, with 12 bases identical to TRBD2. V trimming: 0 bases; J trimming: 5 bases; junction bases outside the gene matches: 8. The CDR3 contains 17 residues. The V gene's germline CDR1 is SEHNR and CDR2 FQNEAQ (reference sequence). The CDR3 here is CASSLAASGRARHEQYF. CDR3 sequence (DNA): TGTGCCAGCAGCTTAGCTGCTAGCGGGAGGGCCCGGCACGAGCAGTACTTC.

J is TRBJ1-1 and V is TRBV11-2, with a tentative D call TRBD1 (5 bases). This CDR3 has 15 residues. Trimming stripped 1 base from V and 0 bases from J, with 9 bases between. Germline CDR1 SGHAT, CDR2 FQNNGV. CDR3 in amino acids: CASSLVGTVNTEAFF. In nucleotides, the CDR3 is TGTGCCAGCAGCTTAGTGGGGACGGTGAACACTGAAGCTTTCTTT. The full variable domain, with the rest looked up from reference TRBV11-2 and TRBJ1-1, is EAGVAQSPRYKIIEKRQSVAFWCNPISGHATLYWYQQILGQGPKLLIQFQNNGVVDDSQLPKDRFSAERLKGVDSTLKIQPAKLEDSAVYLCASSLVGTVNTEAFFGQGTRLTVV.

V usage is TRBV30 and J usage is TRBJ2-3; no clear D gene. Germline assignment: CDR1 GTSNPN and CDR2 SVGIG (reference sequence). The CDR3 covers 13 residues. With 5 bases removed from V and 2 bases from J, the gap between germline ends came to 11 bases. CDR3 loop: CAWALDPTDTQYF. CDR3 coding DNA: TGTGCCTGGGCCCTAGACCCCACAGATACGCAGTATTTT.

The chain employs TRBV28 and TRBJ2-6; 7 bases line up with TRBD1. V gave up 7 bases and J gave up 2 bases; unmatched junction bases: 11. Germline assignment: CDR1 MDHEN and CDR2 SYDVKM. This CDR3 region has 17 residues. The DNA for the CDR3 is TGTGCCAGCAACGAGGGGACAGCCGGTCCTGGGGCCAACGTCCTGACTTTC. This translates into CASNEGTAGPGANVLTF. The complete variable domain, with remaining parts taken from reference TRBV28 and TRBJ2-6, reads DVKVTQSSRYLVKRTGEKVFLECVQDMDHENMFWYRQDPGLGLRLIYFSYDVKMKEKGDIPEGYSVSREKKERFSLILESASTNQTSMYLCASNEGTAGPGANVLTFGAGSRLTVL.

The genes are TRBV14 and TRBJ2-5, with a tentative D call TRBD1 (6 bases). The V end was cut by 4 bases, the J end by 5 bases, with 14 bases between. This CDR3 contains 14 residues. Looked up from germline, CDR1 is SGHDN and CDR2 is FVKESK. This CDR3 is CASSLIGRGETQYF. CDR3 sequence (DNA): TGTGCCAGCAGCCTGATAGGAAGGGGGGAGACCCAGTACTTC.